This TCR beta chain was profiled in a study of cytomegalovirus exposure and HLA in healthy donors. Germline-derived CDR1 and CDR2 are MNHEY and SVGAGI. The CDR3 length is 15 residues. The germline V and J ends were trimmed by 4 bases and 4 bases, with 17 bases remaining between them. General study points: A later analysis linked roughly 17,000 TCR beta sequences to HLA alleles at 0.05 false discovery rate. The study had only CMV serostatus as immune exposure information.

Details on this clone: Its cognate antigen is unknown.

13 Jbeta primers and 60 Vbeta primers were used for the PCR. Here immunoSEQ multiplex PCR was the method, and the copy in TCRdb shows in-frame clones only, minus some. The sample carries about 96,000 clones, 60% to 80% recorded once. The specimen sequenced was PBMCs. The gene calls are TRBV6-5 and TRBJ2-7, with D perhaps TRBD1 (6 bases). The sequence was obtained from a man aged 50 to 59 in good health and CMV-seropositive. The chain's CDR3 is CASSSPDRSLYEQYF. In nucleotides, the CDR3 is TGTGCCAGCAGTTCCCCAGACAGGTCCCTTTACGAGCAGTACTTC.